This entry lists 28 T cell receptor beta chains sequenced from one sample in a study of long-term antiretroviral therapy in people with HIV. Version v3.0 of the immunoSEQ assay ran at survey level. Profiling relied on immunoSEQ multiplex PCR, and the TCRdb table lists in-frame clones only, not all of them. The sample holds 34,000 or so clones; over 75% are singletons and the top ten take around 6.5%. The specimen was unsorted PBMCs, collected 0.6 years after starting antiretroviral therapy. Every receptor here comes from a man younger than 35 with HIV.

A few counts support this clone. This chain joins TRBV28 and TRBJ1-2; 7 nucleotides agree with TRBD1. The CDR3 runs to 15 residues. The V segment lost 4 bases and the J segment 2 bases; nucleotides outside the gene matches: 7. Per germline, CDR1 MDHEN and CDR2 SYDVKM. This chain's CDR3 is CASSSRQGGNYGYTF. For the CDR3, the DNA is TGTGCCAGCAGTTCTCGACAGGGTGGCAACTATGGCTACACCTTC.

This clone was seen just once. CDR3 nucleotides: TGTGCCAGCAGGGCTCGAAGAGGATCGGCTACCGAGAGAGTGAGCACTGAAGCTTTCTTT. Its protein is CASRARRGSATERVSTEAFF. The V call is TRBV2, the J call TRBJ1-1; D call uncertain. CDR3 size: 20 residues. V lost 6 bases, J lost 4 bases, and 33 bases lay in between. In germline, CDR1 is SNHLY, CDR2 FYNNEI.

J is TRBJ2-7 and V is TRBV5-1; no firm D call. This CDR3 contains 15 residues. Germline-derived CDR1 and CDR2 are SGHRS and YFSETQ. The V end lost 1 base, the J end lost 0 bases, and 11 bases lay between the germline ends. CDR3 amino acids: CASSLNAQSSYEQYF. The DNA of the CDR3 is TGCGCCAGCAGCTTGAACGCCCAAAGCTCCTACGAGCAGTACTTC. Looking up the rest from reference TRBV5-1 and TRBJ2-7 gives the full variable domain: KAGVTQTPRYLIKTRGQQVTLSCSPISGHRSVSWYQQTPGQGLQFLFEYFSETQRNKGNFPGRFSGRQFSNSRSEMNVSTLELGDSALYLCASSLNAQSSYEQYFGPGTRLTVT.

The CDR3 sequence is CSVEDPGSEAFF. The DNA for the CDR3 is TGCAGCGTTGAAGATCCCGGCAGTGAAGCTTTCTTT. The chain carries TRBV29-1 and TRBJ1-1, with unresolved D. V lost 0 bases to trimming and J lost 7 bases, with 9 bases between them. The CDR3 is 12 residues long. Germline assignment: CDR1 SQVTM and CDR2 ANQGSEA.

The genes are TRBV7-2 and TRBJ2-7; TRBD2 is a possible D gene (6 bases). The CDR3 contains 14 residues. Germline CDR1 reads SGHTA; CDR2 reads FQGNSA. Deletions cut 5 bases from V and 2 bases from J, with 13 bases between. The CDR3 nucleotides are TGTGCCAGCAGCCCCCTGGGGAGGACCTACGAGCAGTACTTC. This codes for CASSPLGRTYEQYF.

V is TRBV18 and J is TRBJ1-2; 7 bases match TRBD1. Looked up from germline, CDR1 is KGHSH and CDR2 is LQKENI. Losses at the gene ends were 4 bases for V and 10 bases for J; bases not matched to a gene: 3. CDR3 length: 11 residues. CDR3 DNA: TGTGCCAGCTCACGAACAGGGGACTACACCTTC. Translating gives CASSRTGDYTF.

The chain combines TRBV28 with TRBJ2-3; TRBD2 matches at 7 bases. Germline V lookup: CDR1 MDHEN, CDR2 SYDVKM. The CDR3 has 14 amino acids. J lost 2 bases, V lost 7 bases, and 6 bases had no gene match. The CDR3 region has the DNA TGTGCCAGCACGCCAGCGGGGAACACAGATACGCAGTATTTT. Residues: CASTPAGNTDTQYF.

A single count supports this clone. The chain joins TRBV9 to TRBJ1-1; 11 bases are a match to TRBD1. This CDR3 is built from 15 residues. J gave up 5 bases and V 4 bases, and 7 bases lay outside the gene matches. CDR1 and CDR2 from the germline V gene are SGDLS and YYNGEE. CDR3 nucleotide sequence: TGTGCCAGCAGCTCGGGGACAGGGGGATATACTGAAGCTTTCTTT. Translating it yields CASSSGTGGYTEAFF.

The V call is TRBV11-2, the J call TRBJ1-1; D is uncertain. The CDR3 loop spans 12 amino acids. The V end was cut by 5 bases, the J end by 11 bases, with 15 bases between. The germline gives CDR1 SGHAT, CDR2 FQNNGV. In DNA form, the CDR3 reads TGTGCCAGCAGCCGGGCGCCAGGAACGGCTTTCTTT. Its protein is CASSRAPGTAFF.

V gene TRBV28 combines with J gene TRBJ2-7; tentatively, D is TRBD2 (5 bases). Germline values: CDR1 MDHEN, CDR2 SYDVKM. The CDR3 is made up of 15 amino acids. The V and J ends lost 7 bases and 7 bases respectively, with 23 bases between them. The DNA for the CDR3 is TGTGCCAGCAATAGCGAAGCAACCCCAACCAATGAGCAGTACTTC. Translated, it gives CASNSEATPTNEQYF.

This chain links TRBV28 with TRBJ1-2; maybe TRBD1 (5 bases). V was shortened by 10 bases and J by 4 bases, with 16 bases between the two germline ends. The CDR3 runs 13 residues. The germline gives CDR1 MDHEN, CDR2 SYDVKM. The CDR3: CATQGLRGYGYTF. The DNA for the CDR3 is TGTGCCACCCAGGGTCTACGGGGCTATGGCTACACCTTC.

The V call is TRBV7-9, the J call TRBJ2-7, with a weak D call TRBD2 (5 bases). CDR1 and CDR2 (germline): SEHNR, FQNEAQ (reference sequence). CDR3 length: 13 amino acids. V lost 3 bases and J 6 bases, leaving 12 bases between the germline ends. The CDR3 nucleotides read TGTGCCAGCAGCTTCGGGCTCGAGGGCGAGCAGTACTTC. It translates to CASSFGLEGEQYF.

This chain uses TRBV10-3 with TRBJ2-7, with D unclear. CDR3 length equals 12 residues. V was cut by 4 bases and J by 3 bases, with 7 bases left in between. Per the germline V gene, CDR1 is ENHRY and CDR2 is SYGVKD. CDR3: CAISVRNYEQYF. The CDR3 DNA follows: TGTGCCATCAGTGTACGGAACTACGAGCAGTACTTC.

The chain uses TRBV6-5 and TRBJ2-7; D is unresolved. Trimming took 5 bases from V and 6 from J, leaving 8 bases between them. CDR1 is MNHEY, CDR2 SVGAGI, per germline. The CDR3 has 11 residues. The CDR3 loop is CASSDASEQYF. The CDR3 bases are TGTGCCAGCAGTGACGCCTCCGAGCAGTACTTC.

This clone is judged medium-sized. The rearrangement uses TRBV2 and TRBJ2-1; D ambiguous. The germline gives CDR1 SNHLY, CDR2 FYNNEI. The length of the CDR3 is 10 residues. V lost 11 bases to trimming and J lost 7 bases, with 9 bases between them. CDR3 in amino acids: CAGWGNEQFF. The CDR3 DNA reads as TGTGCCGGATGGGGAAATGAGCAGTTCTTC. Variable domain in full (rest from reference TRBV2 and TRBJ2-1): EPEVTQTPSHQVTQMGQEVILRCVPISNHLYFYWYRQILGQKVEFLVSFYNNEISEKSEIFDDQFSVERPDGSNFTLKIRSTKLEDSAMYFCAGWGNEQFFGPGTRLTVL.

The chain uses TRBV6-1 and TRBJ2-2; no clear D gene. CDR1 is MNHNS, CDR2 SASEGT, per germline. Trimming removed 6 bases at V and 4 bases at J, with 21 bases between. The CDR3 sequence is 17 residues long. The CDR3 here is CASREQTYSGSTGELFF. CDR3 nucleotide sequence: TGTGCCAGCAGGGAACAGACCTACTCCGGCAGCACCGGGGAGCTGTTTTTT.

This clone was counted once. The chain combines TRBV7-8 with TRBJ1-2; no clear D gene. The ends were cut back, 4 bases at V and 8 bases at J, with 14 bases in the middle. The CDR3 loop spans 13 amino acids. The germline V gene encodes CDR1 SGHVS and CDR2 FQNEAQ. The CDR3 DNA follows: TGTGCCAGCAGCTACGACGGGCTGTGGGGCTACACCTTC. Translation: CASSYDGLWGYTF.

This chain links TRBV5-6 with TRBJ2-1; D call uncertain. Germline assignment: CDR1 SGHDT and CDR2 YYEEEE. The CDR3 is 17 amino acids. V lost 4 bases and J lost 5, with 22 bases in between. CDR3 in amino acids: CASSRGLLTARNNEQFF. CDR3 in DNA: TGTGCCAGCAGCCGAGGTCTTTTAACGGCCCGAAACAATGAGCAGTTCTTC.

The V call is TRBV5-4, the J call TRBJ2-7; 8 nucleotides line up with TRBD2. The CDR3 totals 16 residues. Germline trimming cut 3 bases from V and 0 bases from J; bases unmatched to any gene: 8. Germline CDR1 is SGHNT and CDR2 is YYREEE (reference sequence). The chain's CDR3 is CASSSSSGELSYEQYF. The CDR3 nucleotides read TGTGCCAGCAGCTCAAGTAGCGGGGAACTCTCCTACGAGCAGTACTTC.

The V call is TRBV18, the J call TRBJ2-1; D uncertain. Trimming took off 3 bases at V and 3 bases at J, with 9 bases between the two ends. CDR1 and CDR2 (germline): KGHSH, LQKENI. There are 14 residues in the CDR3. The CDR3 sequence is CASSPPPVYNEQFF. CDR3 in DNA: TGTGCCAGCTCACCCCCTCCGGTCTACAATGAGCAGTTCTTC.

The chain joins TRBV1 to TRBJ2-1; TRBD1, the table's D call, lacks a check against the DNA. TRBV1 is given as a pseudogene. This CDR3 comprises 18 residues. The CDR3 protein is CTRRNCNGTGIVVNEQFF. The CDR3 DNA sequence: TGCACCAGGAGGAATTGTAACGGGACAGGGATCGTCGTCAATGAGCAGTTCTTC.

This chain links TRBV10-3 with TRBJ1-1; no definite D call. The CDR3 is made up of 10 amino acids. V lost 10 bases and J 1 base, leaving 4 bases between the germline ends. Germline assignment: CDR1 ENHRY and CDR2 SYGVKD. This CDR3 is CATGNTEAFF. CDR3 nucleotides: TGTGCCACCGGGAACACTGAAGCTTTCTTT.

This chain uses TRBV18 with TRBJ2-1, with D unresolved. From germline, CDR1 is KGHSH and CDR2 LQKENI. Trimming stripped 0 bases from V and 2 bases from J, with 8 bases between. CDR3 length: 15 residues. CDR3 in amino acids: CASSPPYTTYNEQFF. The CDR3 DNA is TGTGCCAGCTCACCACCGTATACAACCTACAATGAGCAGTTCTTC.

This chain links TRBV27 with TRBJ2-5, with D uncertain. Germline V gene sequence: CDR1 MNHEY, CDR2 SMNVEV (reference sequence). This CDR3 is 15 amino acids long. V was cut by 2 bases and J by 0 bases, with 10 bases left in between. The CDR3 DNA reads TGTGCCAGCAGTTTAATGGGGAAGTACCAAGAGACCCAGTACTTC. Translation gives CASSLMGKYQETQYF.

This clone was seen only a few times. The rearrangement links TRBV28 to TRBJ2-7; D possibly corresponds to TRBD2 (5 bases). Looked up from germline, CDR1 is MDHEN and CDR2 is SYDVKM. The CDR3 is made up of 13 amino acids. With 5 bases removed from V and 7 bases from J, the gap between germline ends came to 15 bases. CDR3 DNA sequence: TGTGCCAGCAGTGTGCTGAGAGGCGGGGAGCAGTACTTC. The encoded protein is CASSVLRGGEQYF. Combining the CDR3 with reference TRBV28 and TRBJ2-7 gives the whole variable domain DVKVTQSSRYLVKRTGEKVFLECVQDMDHENMFWYRQDPGLGLRLIYFSYDVKMKEKGDIPEGYSVSREKKERFSLILESASTNQTSMYLCASSVLRGGEQYFGPGTRLTVT.

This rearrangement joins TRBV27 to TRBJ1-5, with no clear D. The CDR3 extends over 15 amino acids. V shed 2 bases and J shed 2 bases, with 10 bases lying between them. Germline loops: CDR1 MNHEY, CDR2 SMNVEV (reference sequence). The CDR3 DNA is TGTGCCAGCAGTTTAAACCCGATGGGCAATCAGCCCCAGCATTTT. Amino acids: CASSLNPMGNQPQHF.

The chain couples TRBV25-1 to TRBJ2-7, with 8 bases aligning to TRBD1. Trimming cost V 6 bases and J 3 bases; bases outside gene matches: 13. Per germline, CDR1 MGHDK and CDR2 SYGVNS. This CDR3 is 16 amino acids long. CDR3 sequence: CASSHPIGTGLYEQYF. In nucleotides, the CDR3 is TGTGCCAGCAGCCATCCTATCGGGACAGGACTCTACGAGCAGTACTTC.

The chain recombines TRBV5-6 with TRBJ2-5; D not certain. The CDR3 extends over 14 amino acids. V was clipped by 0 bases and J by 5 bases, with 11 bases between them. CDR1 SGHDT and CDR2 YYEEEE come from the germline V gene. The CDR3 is CASSLVGVGETQYF. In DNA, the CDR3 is TGTGCCAGCAGCTTGGTTGGGGTCGGGGAGACCCAGTACTTC.